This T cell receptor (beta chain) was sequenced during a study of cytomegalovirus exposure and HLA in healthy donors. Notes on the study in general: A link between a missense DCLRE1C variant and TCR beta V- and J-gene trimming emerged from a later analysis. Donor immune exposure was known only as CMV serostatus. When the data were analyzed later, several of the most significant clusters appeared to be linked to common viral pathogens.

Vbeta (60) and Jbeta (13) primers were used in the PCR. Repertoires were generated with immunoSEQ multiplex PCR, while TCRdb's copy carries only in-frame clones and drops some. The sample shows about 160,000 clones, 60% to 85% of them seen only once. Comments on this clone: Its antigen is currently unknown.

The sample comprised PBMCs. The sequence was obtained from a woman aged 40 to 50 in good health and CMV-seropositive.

DNA for the CDR3: TGTGCCAGCAGCCCCCGACAGTTAAACACAGATACGCAGTATTTT. It translates to CASSPRQLNTDTQYF. The chain links TRBV9 to TRBJ2-3, with D perhaps TRBD1 (5 bases). V lost 4 bases to trimming and J lost 2 bases, with 14 bases between them. This CDR3 contains 15 residues. The germline V gene has CDR1 SGDLS and CDR2 YYNGEE.